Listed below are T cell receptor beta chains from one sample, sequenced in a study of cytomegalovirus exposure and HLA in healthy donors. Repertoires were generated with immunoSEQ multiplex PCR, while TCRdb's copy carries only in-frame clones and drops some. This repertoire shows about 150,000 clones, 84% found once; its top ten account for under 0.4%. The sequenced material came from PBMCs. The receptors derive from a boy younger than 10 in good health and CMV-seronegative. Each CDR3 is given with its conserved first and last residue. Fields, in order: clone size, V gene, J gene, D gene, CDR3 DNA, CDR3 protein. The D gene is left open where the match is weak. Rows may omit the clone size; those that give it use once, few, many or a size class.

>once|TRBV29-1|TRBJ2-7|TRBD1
TGCAGCGCGAGGGACAGGGAAATAAACGAGCAGTACTTC
CSARDREINEQYF
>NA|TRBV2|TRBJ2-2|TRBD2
TGTGCCAGCGTCGGGCTAGCGGGACCTCGAAACACCGGGGAGCTGTTTTTT
CASVGLAGPRNTGELFF
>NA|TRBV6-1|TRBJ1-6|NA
TGTGCCGGACAAACAGGGAATTCACCCCTCCACTTT
CAGQTGNSPLHF
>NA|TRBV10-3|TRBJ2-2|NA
TGTGCCATCACCGCCGGCGACTCGAACACCGGGGAGCTGTTTTTT
CAITAGDSNTGELFF
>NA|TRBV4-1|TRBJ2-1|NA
TGCGCCAGCAGCCAGGACTCAGCCGGAACCAATGAGCAGTTCTTC
CASSQDSAGTNEQFF
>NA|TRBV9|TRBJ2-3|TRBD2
TGTGCCAGCAGCGCCCCAGCGGGAGTGAGCACAGATACGCAGTATTTT
CASSAPAGVSTDTQYF
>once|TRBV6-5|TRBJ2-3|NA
TGTGCCAGCAGTTACTCGGGACACCCTAGCACAGATACGCAGTATTTT
CASSYSGHPSTDTQYF
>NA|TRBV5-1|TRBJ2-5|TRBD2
TGCGCCAGCAGCTTGGCGGGGGGTAACCAAGAGACCCAGTACTTC
CASSLAGGNQETQYF
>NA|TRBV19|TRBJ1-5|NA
TGTGCCAGCCAACTGTCCACGGGGGATTATAGCAATCAGCCCCAGCATTTT
CASQLSTGDYSNQPQHF
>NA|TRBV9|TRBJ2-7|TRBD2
TGTGCCAGCAGCGTAGGCGGGGGACCGTACGAGCAGTACTTC
CASSVGGGPYEQYF
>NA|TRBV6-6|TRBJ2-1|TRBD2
TGTGCCAGCAGCCCCCTAGGCGGGAGGGACAATGAGCAGTTCTTC
CASSPLGGRDNEQFF
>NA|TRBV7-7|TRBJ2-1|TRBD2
TGTGCTAGCAGCCCCCGGCTAGCGGGAGTACGTAATGAGCAGTTCTTC
CASSPRLAGVRNEQFF
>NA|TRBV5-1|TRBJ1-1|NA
TGCGCCAGCAGCATTGACAGGAACACTGAAGCTTTCTTT
CASSIDRNTEAFF
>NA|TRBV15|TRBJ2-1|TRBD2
TGTGCCACCAGCAGAGAAGGGTCTAGCGGATACAATGAGCAGTTCTTC
CATSREGSSGYNEQFF
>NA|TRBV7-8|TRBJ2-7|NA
TGTGCCAGCAGCTCCCGGGACACAAACTACGAGCAGTACTTC
CASSSRDTNYEQYF
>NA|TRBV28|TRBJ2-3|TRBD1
TGTGCCAGCGGAACAGGGGGCCTTTTCGACTCAGATACGCAGTATTTT
CASGTGGLFDSDTQYF
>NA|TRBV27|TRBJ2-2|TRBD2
TGTGCCACCGTTCACAGGACGCGGGAGACCGGGGAGCTGTTTTTT
CATVHRTRETGELFF
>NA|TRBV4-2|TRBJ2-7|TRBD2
TGTGCCAGCAGCCAACGGAGCGGGAGCCGTTTCTACGAGCAGTACTTC
CASSQRSGSRFYEQYF
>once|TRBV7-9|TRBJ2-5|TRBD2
TGTGCCAGCAGCCCCACTTGGTGGGGACTAGTAGACCAAGAGACCCAGTACTTC
CASSPTWWGLVDQETQYF
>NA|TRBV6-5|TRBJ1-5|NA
TGTGCCAGCAGTCCTTCACATAGCAATCAGCCCCAGCATTTT
CASSPSHSNQPQHF
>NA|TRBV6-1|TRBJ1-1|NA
TGTGCCAGCAGGGACGGGGTGAACACTGAAGCTTTCTTT
CASRDGVNTEAFF
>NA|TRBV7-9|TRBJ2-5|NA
TGTGCCAGCAGCTTATCACCCTCGGAGCAGTACTTC
CASSLSPSEQYF
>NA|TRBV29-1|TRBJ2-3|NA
TGCAGTTGCAGGGGGGCAGATACGCAGTATTTT
CSCRGADTQYF
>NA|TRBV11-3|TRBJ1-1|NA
TGTGCCAGCAGCTTGGGGCACGGGGGGAGGACTGAAGCTTTCTTT
CASSLGHGGRTEAFF
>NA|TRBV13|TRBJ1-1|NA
TGTGCCAGCAGCGGACATCTGAACACTGAAGCTTTCTTT
CASSGHLNTEAFF
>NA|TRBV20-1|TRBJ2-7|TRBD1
TGCAGTGCTAAGGGGGCGTACGAGCAGTACTTC
CSAKGAYEQYF
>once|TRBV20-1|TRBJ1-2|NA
TGCAGTGCTAGGGAGCACCTTGGCTACACCTTC
CSAREHLGYTF
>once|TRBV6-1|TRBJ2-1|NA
TGTGCCAGCATTCGAAGCCTCTCCTACAATGAGCAGTTCTTC
CASIRSLSYNEQFF
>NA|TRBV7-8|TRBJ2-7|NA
TGTGCCAGCAGCCCGAGCTCCTACGAGCAGTACTTC
CASSPSSYEQYF
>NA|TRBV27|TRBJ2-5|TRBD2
TGTGCCAGCAGTTTATCGACTAGCGGGAGAGGAGAGACCCAGTACTTC
CASSLSTSGRGETQYF
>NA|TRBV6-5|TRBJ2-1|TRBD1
TGTGCCAGCAGTTATGGACAGGGCCCCTACAATGAGCAGTTCTTC
CASSYGQGPYNEQFF
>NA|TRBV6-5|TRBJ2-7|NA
TGTGCCAGCAGTTACGGGCAGTTCTCCTACGAGCAGTACTTC
CASSYGQFSYEQYF
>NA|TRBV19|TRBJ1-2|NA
TGTGCCAGTAGTATCTTGACAGGCGAATTCGATGGCTACACCTTC
CASSILTGEFDGYTF
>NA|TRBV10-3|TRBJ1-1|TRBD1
TGTGCCATCAGTGAGTCTGGGGACAGGGAAACTGAAGCTTTCTTT
CAISESGDRETEAFF
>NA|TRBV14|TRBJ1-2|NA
TGTGCCAGCAGCGGGGGCAACTATGGCTACACCTTC
CASSGGNYGYTF
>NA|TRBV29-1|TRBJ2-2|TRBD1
TGCAGCGTTCTAGGACAGGGGGCAAACGGGGAGCTGTTTTTT
CSVLGQGANGELFF
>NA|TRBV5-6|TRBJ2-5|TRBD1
TGTGCCAGCAGCGCCGGACAGGTGTTAGAGACCCAGTACTTC
CASSAGQVLETQYF
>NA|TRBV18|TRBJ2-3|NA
TGTGCCAGCTCACCTCAGGGAAGCACAGATACGCAGTATTTT
CASSPQGSTDTQYF
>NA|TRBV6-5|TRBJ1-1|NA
TGTGCCAGCAGTTACTCGTACGGTTTGAACACTGAAGCTTTCTTT
CASSYSYGLNTEAFF
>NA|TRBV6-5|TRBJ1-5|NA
TGTGCCAGCAGTTACAAGTTAGGGGAGGAACAGCCCCAGCATTTT
CASSYKLGEEQPQHF
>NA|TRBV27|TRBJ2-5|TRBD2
TGTGCCAGCAGTCCCCGACTAGCGGGGGGAGAGACCCAGTACTTC
CASSPRLAGGETQYF
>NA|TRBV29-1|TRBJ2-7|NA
TGCAGCGTAAGGGGGGGAGGGGACTACGAGCAGTACTTC
CSVRGGGDYEQYF